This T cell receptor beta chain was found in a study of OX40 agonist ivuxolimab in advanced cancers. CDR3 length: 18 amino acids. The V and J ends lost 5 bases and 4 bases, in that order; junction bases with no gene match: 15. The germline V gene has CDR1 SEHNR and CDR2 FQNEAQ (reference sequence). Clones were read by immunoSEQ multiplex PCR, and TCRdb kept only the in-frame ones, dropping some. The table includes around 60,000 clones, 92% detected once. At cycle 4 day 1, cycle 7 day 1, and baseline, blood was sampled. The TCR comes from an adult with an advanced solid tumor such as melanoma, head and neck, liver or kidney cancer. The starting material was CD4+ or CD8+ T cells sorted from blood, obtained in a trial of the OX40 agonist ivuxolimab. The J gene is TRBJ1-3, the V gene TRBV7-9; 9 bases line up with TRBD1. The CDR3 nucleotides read TGTGCCAGCAGCCCTCCACTGGGCGGGACAGGGATCGGAAACACCATATATTTT. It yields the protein CASSPPLGGTGIGNTIYF. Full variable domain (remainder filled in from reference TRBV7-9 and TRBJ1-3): DTGVSQNPRHKITKRGQNVTFRCDPISEHNRLYWYRQTLGQGPEFLTYFQNEAQLEKSRLLSDRFSAERPKGSFSTLEIQRTEQGDSAMYLCASSPPLGGTGIGNTIYFGEGSWLTVV.